This T cell receptor beta chain derives from a study of CD8 T cells in Susac syndrome. Sequencing targeted TCR beta in T cells from blood (CD8+ and CD4+). Negative isolation was applied to CD8+ and CD4+ T cells, and FACS enrichment was applied to TEMRA cells. Study-wide points: Acknowledgment was made by the study that its TCR sequencing and HLA analysis involved a relatively small number of individuals.

With 1 base removed from V and 5 bases from J, the gap between germline ends came to 12 bases. Looked up from germline, CDR1 is SGHDT and CDR2 is YYEEEE. The CDR3 contains 14 residues. Comments on this clonotype: As yet, its antigen is unknown.

Random hexamers were used to reverse transcribe the RNA input (0.5 to 1 ug). With immunoSEQ multiplex PCR, TCR beta CDR3 was amplified across 54 Vbeta and 13 Jbeta. TCRdb recomputed calls from the immunoSEQ multiplex PCR reads with MiXCR, one row per CDR3 protein. Among approximately 280,000 distinct CDR3 sequences listed, around 84% were seen once. V and J are TRBV5-6 and TRBJ1-1, with D unclear. The clonotype comes from a human donor with multiple sclerosis. The sequencing sample was made of CD8+ T cells from PBMCs. The CDR3 is CASSLSGPRTEAFF. CDR3 coding DNA: TGTGCCAGCAGCTTGTCCGGGCCGAGGACTGAAGCTTTCTTT.